Below are 30 T cell receptor beta chains sequenced from a single sample in a study of blood T cell repertoires in COVID-19. Sequenced by immunoSEQ multiplex PCR; TCRdb stores in-frame clones only, minus some. Of about 300,000 clones listed, more than 80% are singletons. Sequencing used peripheral blood. Source of these receptors: a man aged 18 to 35 who had recovered from COVID-19.

This clone came up once. V gene TRBV12-5 combines with J gene TRBJ2-1, with D tentatively TRBD2 (6 bases). The germline V gene has CDR1 LGHNT and CDR2 FRNRAP. The CDR3 loop spans 15 amino acids. V was cut by 1 base and J by 1 base, with 8 bases left in between. The CDR3 reads CASGLGAGSYNEQFF. DNA for the CDR3: TGTGCTAGTGGTTTGGGGGCGGGATCCTACAATGAGCAGTTCTTC.

The chain links TRBV6-2 or TRBV6-3 to TRBJ1-5; D perhaps matches TRBD1 (5 bases). The V gene lost 4 bases and the J gene lost 6 bases, with 7 bases spanning the gap. This CDR3 spans 12 amino acids. Germline CDR1 is MNHEY and CDR2 is SVGEGT. CDR3 amino acids: CASSSRVQPQHF. The CDR3 region has the DNA TGTGCCAGCAGTTCCAGGGTTCAGCCCCAGCATTTT.

The CDR3 nucleotides read TGTGCCAGCAGTTTAATGAGTAATGAGCAGTTCTTC. Residues: CASSLMSNEQFF. The chain combines TRBV12-3 or TRBV12-4 with TRBJ2-1, with D unclear. This CDR3 has 12 amino acids. Trimming cost V 2 bases and J 7 bases, with 6 bases left between them.

This sequence joins TRBV3-1 (or the pseudogene TRBV3-2) and TRBJ1-2; TRBD1 might be the D (5 bases). Trimming stripped 2 bases from V and 1 base from J, with 11 bases between. Germline loops: CDR1 LGHDT, CDR2 YNNKEL (reference sequence). The CDR3 is made up of 15 amino acids. CDR3 residues: CASSQSGRDNYGYTF. As DNA, the CDR3 is TGTGCCAGCAGCCAATCAGGGCGTGATAACTATGGCTACACCTTC.

A single count supports this clone. V and J are TRBV5-5 and TRBJ2-2; weak D call: TRBD1 (5 bases). This CDR3 contains 14 residues. V was clipped by 2 bases and J by 5 bases, with 10 bases between them. Germline CDR1 and CDR2: SGHKS and YYEKEE (reference sequence). As DNA, the CDR3 is TGTGCCAGCAGCTTCGGTCCAGGGACCGGGGAGCTGTTTTTT. This codes for CASSFGPGTGELFF.

The V and J genes are TRBV6-5 and TRBJ1-2; the match to TRBD1 covers 9 bases. The germline V gene has CDR1 MNHEY and CDR2 SVGAGI. V trimming: 4 bases; J trimming: 8 bases; junction bases outside the gene matches: 8. The CDR3 length is 14 residues. DNA for the CDR3: TGTGCCAGCAGTTTGTCGGGACAGGGCGGAGGCTACACCTTC. Its protein product is CASSLSGQGGGYTF.

The chain has TRBV28 and TRBJ1-2, with D unclear. V was trimmed by 3 bases and J by 5 bases, leaving 10 bases between them. The CDR3 spans 13 residues. The germline V gene has CDR1 MDHEN and CDR2 SYDVKM. The CDR3 spells CASSFTAGYGYTF. The DNA for the CDR3 is TGTGCCAGCAGTTTTACCGCAGGATATGGCTACACCTTC.

The chain employs TRBV7-6 and TRBJ2-2; TRBD2 matches at 9 bases. V dropped 5 bases and J dropped 4; count of bases not matched to a gene: 11. The CDR3 runs 17 residues. The germline gives CDR1 SGHVS, CDR2 FNYEAQ. CDR3 amino acids: CASSRPLAGDGTGELFF. As DNA, the CDR3 is TGTGCCAGCAGCCGCCCTTTAGCGGGAGATGGCACCGGGGAGCTGTTTTTT.

The chain recombines TRBV11-2 with TRBJ2-3, with D possibly TRBD2 on 7 matching bases. The CDR3 has 19 amino acids. Germline V gene lookup returns CDR1 SGHAT and CDR2 FQNNGV. The V and J ends lost 1 base and 2 bases respectively, with 22 bases between them. In nucleotides, the CDR3 is TGTGCCAGCAGCTTAGGGTCATTAGGGGGAGGGCCGGTCACAGATACGCAGTATTTT. Protein sequence: CASSLGSLGGGPVTDTQYF.

This clone was counted only a few times. This chain joins TRBV6-5 and TRBJ2-3; 7 nucleotides agree with TRBD1. Germline CDR1 and CDR2: MNHEY and SVGAGI. The CDR3 is 14 amino acids. Unmatched junction bases numbered 6, after V lost 7 bases and J lost 2 bases. The CDR3: CASNRGQTTDTQYF. CDR3 nucleotides: TGTGCCAGCAATCGGGGACAGACCACAGATACGCAGTATTTT.

The chain uses TRBV21-1 and TRBJ1-1; no DNA check was done on the table's D call, TRBD1. TRBV21-1 is listed as a pseudogene. The length of the CDR3 is 14 residues. CDR3 region: CASSSDFTGTEAFF. In nucleotides, the CDR3 is TGTGCCAGCAGCTCCGACTTCACAGGGACCGAAGCTTTCTTT.

V is TRBV18 and J is TRBJ2-2; 14 bases are a match to TRBD2. J gave up 6 bases and V 0 bases, and 0 bases lay outside the gene matches. The length of the CDR3 is 16 residues. The germline gives CDR1 KGHSH, CDR2 LQKENI. The CDR3 loop reads CASSPPGLAGAGELFF. The CDR3 region has the DNA TGTGCCAGCTCACCACCGGGACTAGCGGGGGCCGGGGAGCTGTTTTTT.

This chain uses TRBV19 with TRBJ2-5; D is unresolved. The CDR3 runs to 16 residues. V dropped 4 bases and J dropped 4 bases, with 19 bases sitting between them. Per the germline V gene, CDR1 is LNHDA and CDR2 is SQIVND (reference sequence). The CDR3 reads CASSTQFPTDIETQYF. DNA for the CDR3: TGTGCCAGTAGTACACAATTTCCGACTGATATAGAGACCCAGTACTTC.

The V call is TRBV14, the J call TRBJ2-1; 9 bases fit TRBD2. V was clipped by 3 bases and J by 4 bases; unmatched bases: 1. The germline CDR1 and CDR2 sequences are SGHDN and FVKESK. The CDR3 is made up of 14 amino acids. CDR3 sequence (DNA): TGTGCCAGCAGCCACAGCGGGGGGTACAATGAGCAGTTCTTC. It codes for CASSHSGGYNEQFF.

The CDR3 protein is CASSPGTEQYF. The CDR3 DNA is TGTGCCAGCAGCCCCGGGACAGAGCAGTACTTC. The rearrangement joins TRBV3-1 (or the pseudogene TRBV3-2) to TRBJ2-7; D might be TRBD1 (6 bases). This CDR3 comprises 11 residues. Germline lookup yields CDR1 LGHDT and CDR2 YNNKEL (reference sequence). V dropped 4 bases and J dropped 7 bases, with 8 bases sitting between them.

This chain uses TRBV14 with TRBJ1-4; possibly TRBD1 for D (6 bases). Per the germline V gene, CDR1 is SGHDN and CDR2 is FVKESK. The CDR3 spans 17 residues. V was clipped by 4 bases and J by 8 bases, with 23 bases between them. The CDR3 spells CASSPQRGRGGNEKLFF. The CDR3 DNA is TGTGCCAGCAGCCCCCAACGGGGACGGGGGGGCAACGAAAAACTGTTTTTT.

In DNA form, the CDR3 reads TGCAGCCTTGGCTTTATAGCGGGGGAAAGTGAGCAGTACTTC. As protein: CSLGFIAGESEQYF. This chain links TRBV29-1 with TRBJ2-7, with 9 nucleotides matching TRBD2. V dropped 8 bases and J dropped 7; count of bases not matched to a gene: 15. Germline CDR1 is SQVTM and CDR2 is ANQGSEA. The CDR3 consists of 14 residues.

The chain joins TRBV19 to TRBJ1-1; unclear D gene. V was cut by 5 bases and J by 2 bases, with 9 bases left in between. CDR3 length: 13 residues. CDR1 and CDR2 (germline): LNHDA, SQIVND (reference sequence). CDR3 loop: CASSSPLNTEAFF. CDR3 DNA: TGTGCCAGTAGTTCCCCCTTAAACACTGAAGCTTTCTTT. Filled out from reference TRBV19 and TRBJ1-1, the complete variable domain reads DGGITQSPKYLFRKEGQNVTLSCEQNLNHDAMYWYRQDPGQGLRLIYYSQIVNDFQKGDIAEGYSVSREKKESFPLTVTSAQKNPTAFYLCASSSPLNTEAFFGQGTRLTVV.

V gene TRBV2 combines with J gene TRBJ1-1; D is possibly TRBD1 (6 bases). V was shortened by 6 bases and J by 1 base, with 15 bases between the two germline ends. The CDR3 sequence is 15 residues long. Germline lookup yields CDR1 SNHLY and CDR2 FYNNEI. The CDR3: CASSTTSDRNTEAFF. In DNA, the CDR3 is TGTGCCAGCAGCACCACATCGGACAGGAACACTGAAGCTTTCTTT.

The chain joins TRBV5-1 to TRBJ1-1; a weak D match, TRBD1 (5 bases). V was clipped by 4 bases and J by 3 bases, with 19 bases between them. This CDR3 is built from 16 residues. Germline CDR1 is SGHRS and CDR2 is YFSETQ. CDR3 coding DNA: TGCGCCAGCAGCCTTGTAGCAGGGCCGGGGGACACTGAAGCTTTCTTT. Translated: CASSLVAGPGDTEAFF. The whole variable domain, filled in from reference TRBV5-1 and TRBJ1-1, reads KAGVTQTPRYLIKTRGQQVTLSCSPISGHRSVSWYQQTPGQGLQFLFEYFSETQRNKGNFPGRFSGRQFSNSRSEMNVSTLELGDSALYLCASSLVAGPGDTEAFFGQGTRLTVV.

The V and J genes are TRBV7-2 and TRBJ2-5; a possible D gene is TRBD2 (7 bases). The CDR3 sequence is 16 residues long. Germline V gives CDR1 SGHTA, CDR2 FQGNSA. Trimming shortened V by 3 bases and J by 4 bases, and 18 bases separated the two germline ends. CDR3 loop: CASSFPVGGGGETQYF. In DNA, the CDR3 is TGTGCCAGCAGCTTCCCAGTAGGGGGAGGGGGAGAGACCCAGTACTTC.

The V and J genes are TRBV5-1 and TRBJ2-1; 8 bases match TRBD2. V was pared by 3 bases and J by 9 bases, with 20 bases of the junction left unmatched. Germline assignment: CDR1 SGHRS and CDR2 YFSETQ. The CDR3 extends over 18 amino acids. The CDR3 here is CASSSPPGGAGARSEQFF. CDR3 coding DNA: TGCGCCAGCAGCTCCCCACCCGGCGGAGCGGGGGCGAGAAGTGAGCAGTTCTTC.

This chain uses TRBV5-1 with TRBJ2-5, with 7 nucleotides matching TRBD2. CDR1 is SGHRS, CDR2 YFSETQ, per germline. J lost 5 bases, V lost 0 bases, and 10 bases had no gene match. CDR3 length: 16 amino acids. Here the CDR3 reads CASSLDGRAGEETQYF. The CDR3 nucleotides are TGCGCCAGCAGCTTGGATGGACGGGCGGGAGAGGAGACCCAGTACTTC.

This clone was observed a single time. This sequence joins TRBV19 and TRBJ2-3; 10 bases agree with TRBD2. Germline V gene sequence: CDR1 LNHDA, CDR2 SQIVND (reference sequence). The length of the CDR3 is 15 residues. The V gene end was trimmed by 3 bases and the J gene end by 1 base; junction bases not matched to a gene: 1. The DNA of the CDR3 is TGTGCCAGTAGTATCCTAGCGGGGGGCACAGATACGCAGTATTTT. This translates into CASSILAGGTDTQYF.

The chain combines TRBV4-2 with TRBJ1-1; the D gene is possibly TRBD1 (5 bases). The CDR3 loop spans 17 amino acids. V was cut by 0 bases and J by 7 bases, with 21 bases left in between. Looked up from germline, CDR1 is LGHNA and CDR2 is YNFKEQ. In DNA form, the CDR3 reads TGTGCCAGCAGCCAAGATTACGGCAGGGCCCATCCCCGTGAAGCTTTCTTT. Translated: CASSQDYGRAHPREAFF.

In this sample, this clone turned up once. The genes are TRBV3-1 (or the pseudogene TRBV3-2) and TRBJ1-6, with D possibly being TRBD1 (5 bases). V shed 1 base and J shed 5 bases, with 9 bases lying between them. This CDR3 spans 15 amino acids. Germline-derived CDR1 and CDR2 are LGHDT and YNNKEL (reference sequence). CDR3 residues: CASSQVGGDNSPLHF. For the CDR3, the DNA is TGTGCCAGCAGCCAAGTGGGGGGGGATAATTCACCCCTCCACTTT.

V usage is TRBV5-4 and J usage is TRBJ1-1; 7 nucleotides agree with TRBD1. The CDR3 totals 14 residues. Trimming removed 2 bases from V and 1 base from J; junction bases left unmatched: 2. Germline V gene sequence: CDR1 SGHNT, CDR2 YYREEE (reference sequence). The CDR3 DNA reads TGTGCCAGCAGCTTCGGGACAGCGAACACTGAAGCTTTCTTT. Protein: CASSFGTANTEAFF.

This clone was detected only once. The genes are TRBV6-5 and TRBJ1-2, with TRBD1 as a possible D gene (6 bases). The germline gives CDR1 MNHEY, CDR2 SVGAGI. CDR3 length: 15 residues. Trimming stripped 0 bases from V and 8 bases from J, with 16 bases between. CDR3 in DNA: TGTGCCAGCAGTTACTCTAGGGTATGGGGGCAGGGCTACACCTTC. This encodes CASSYSRVWGQGYTF.

The rearrangement links TRBV19 to TRBJ2-2; 9 bases fit TRBD1. Germline V lookup: CDR1 LNHDA, CDR2 SQIVND (reference sequence). The V and J ends lost 6 bases and 4 bases, in that order; junction bases with no gene match: 9. The CDR3 extends over 16 amino acids. The DNA of the CDR3 is TGTGCCAGTAGGCAACACACAGGGGGCTTCACCGGGGAGCTGTTTTTT. Encoded protein: CASRQHTGGFTGELFF.

The chain carries TRBV27 and TRBJ2-1, with 9 bases matching TRBD1. Looked up from germline, CDR1 is MNHEY and CDR2 is SMNVEV (reference sequence). V shed 5 bases, J shed 4 bases, and the junction held 9 bases outside the gene matches. CDR3 length: 16 residues. The CDR3 reads CASSPAGTGRYNEQFF. CDR3 DNA: TGTGCCAGCAGTCCCGCCGGGACAGGGAGATACAATGAGCAGTTCTTC.